This T cell receptor (beta chain) was sequenced for a study of blood T cell repertoires in COVID-19. Living in about two dozen US areas, the participants were between about 18 and 100 years of age. Which cohort a participant joined came from the clinical history participants gave. Clones were read by immunoSEQ multiplex PCR, and TCRdb kept only the in-frame ones, dropping some. This sample yields 220,000 or so clones, of which about 79% are seen a single time; about 3.3% belongs to the top ten. CDR3 length: 13 amino acids. Germline values: CDR1 SGHDT, CDR2 YYEEEE. Between the trimmed V and J ends, which lost 2 bases and 1 base, there was a span of 6 bases.

This chain connects TRBV5-6 to TRBJ2-5; the D is unclear. Sequencing was performed on PBMCs or T cells enriched from blood (not recorded which). This receptor was taken from a woman in her fifties or sixties who had recovered from COVID-19. DNA of the CDR3: TGTGCCAGCAGCTTAAACAGCCAAGAGACCCAGTACTTC. Protein: CASSLNSQETQYF.